This TCR beta chain emerged from a study of cytomegalovirus exposure and HLA in healthy donors. The primer mix had 60 Vbeta and 13 Jbeta primers. TCRdb's table, derived via immunoSEQ multiplex PCR, lists solely in-frame clones and lacks some. This sample yields approximately 160,000 clones, of which 65% to 85% are seen a single time; more than 6% belongs to the top ten. Whole-study results and caveats: When the data were analyzed later, several of the most significant clusters appeared to be linked to common viral pathogens. Highest at DRB1 and lowest at HLA-C, TCR association rates differed among HLA loci in a later analysis.

This clone was counted a few times. Its antigen is currently unknown. The sequenced sample consisted of PBMCs. This TCR was recovered from a middle-aged woman in good health and CMV-seropositive.

The CDR3 spells CASYERGGLIGELFF. DNA for the CDR3: TGTGCCAGCTACGAGCGGGGGGGCCTTATCGGGGAGCTGTTTTTT. The V and J genes are TRBV6-1 and TRBJ2-2; 10 nucleotides match TRBD2. Losses at the gene ends were 8 bases for V and 7 bases for J; bases not matched to a gene: 10. This CDR3 region has 15 residues. Germline V gene sequence: CDR1 MNHNS, CDR2 SASEGT.